This entry lists 6 T cell receptor beta chains sequenced from one sample in a study of blood T cell repertoires in COVID-19. Only in-frame clones appear in the TCRdb table, and some are missing; sequencing was by immunoSEQ multiplex PCR. The table includes about 170,000 clones, 86% detected once. Sequencing used peripheral blood. The receptor source for this set is a woman at least 80 years old in a cohort sampled during active or convalescent COVID-19.

The V gene is TRBV5-6, the J gene TRBJ2-7; 9 bases match TRBD2. The CDR3 length is 14 residues. Germline V CDR1 and CDR2: SGHDT, YYEEEE. Trimming cost V 4 bases and J 4 bases; bases outside gene matches: 6. CDR3 region: CASSPLAGVYEQYV. Here the CDR3 DNA reads TGTGCCAGCAGCCCGTTAGCGGGAGTTTACGAGCAGTACGTC.

The V call is TRBV5-5, the J call TRBJ1-6; TRBD1 is a possible D gene (5 bases). CDR3 size: 18 residues. The V end was cut by 1 base, the J end by 9 bases, with 23 bases between. Germline V gene data show CDR1 as SGHKS and CDR2 as YYEKEE (reference sequence). For the CDR3, the DNA is TGTGCCAGCAGCTTGCAAATCCAGGGTTTAGGATACGGTTCACCCCTCCACTTT. It codes for CASSLQIQGLGYGSPLHF. Variable domain in full (rest from reference TRBV5-5 and TRBJ1-6): DAGVTQSPTHLIKTRGQQVTLRCSPISGHKSVSWYQQVLGQGPQFIFQYYEKEERGRGNFPDRFSARQFPNYSSELNVNALLLGDSALYLCASSLQIQGLGYGSPLHFGNGTRLTVT.

The rearrangement uses TRBV19 and TRBJ1-3; D gene uncertain. Germline V gives CDR1 LNHDA, CDR2 SQIVND (reference sequence). V shed 3 bases and J shed 0 bases, with 12 bases lying between them. This CDR3 has 16 residues. The CDR3, as DNA: TGTGCCAGTAGTATCGGAGGGTCCTCCTCTGGAAACACCATATATTTT. Protein: CASSIGGSSSGNTIYF.

The chain recombines TRBV10-3 with TRBJ2-1, with 9 bases fitting TRBD2. V shed 4 bases and J 9 bases; nucleotides not matched to a gene: 10. The CDR3 totals 15 residues. In germline, CDR1 is ENHRY, CDR2 SYGVKD. CDR3 amino acids: CAISVPGLAISEQFF. CDR3 DNA sequence: TGTGCCATCAGTGTCCCGGGACTAGCTATAAGTGAGCAGTTCTTC.

This chain connects TRBV11-2 to TRBJ2-5, with D possibly TRBD2 on 5 matching bases. The V gene's germline CDR1 is SGHAT and CDR2 FQNNGV. Between the trimmed V and J ends, which lost 6 bases and 5 bases, there was a span of 22 bases. The CDR3 length is 16 residues. The CDR3 here is CASRRYSGVVSETQYF. The CDR3 DNA reads TGTGCCAGCAGACGCTATTCCGGGGTTGTTTCCGAGACCCAGTACTTC. Variable domain in full (rest from reference TRBV11-2 and TRBJ2-5): EAGVAQSPRYKIIEKRQSVAFWCNPISGHATLYWYQQILGQGPKLLIQFQNNGVVDDSQLPKDRFSAERLKGVDSTLKIQPAKLEDSAVYLCASRRYSGVVSETQYFGPGTRLLVL.

The rearrangement joins TRBV24-1 to TRBJ1-1, with 9 positions matching TRBD1. Germline values: CDR1 KGHDR, CDR2 SFDVKD. The CDR3 consists of 15 residues. Trimming removed 4 bases from V and 4 bases from J; junction bases left unmatched: 6. The chain's CDR3 is CATSEQGASGTEAFF. CDR3 coding DNA: TGTGCCACCAGTGAACAGGGGGCATCGGGCACTGAAGCTTTCTTT.